This T cell receptor beta chain was retrieved from a study of T cell repertoires in cytomegalovirus infection. Findings and limits, study-wide: Summed frequency of public TCR beta families distinguished CMV carriers with the relevant HLA.

With regard to this clonotype: Its antigen is not identified.

CDR1 and CDR2 from the germline V gene are SGHNT and YYREEE (reference sequence). Trimming cost V 5 bases and J 4 bases; bases outside gene matches: 7. The CDR3 has 15 residues. TCRdb itself ran the reads through MiXCR, one entry per CDR3 protein. The sample yields 750,000 to 900,000 distinct CDR3 sequences, roughly 29% seen once. The chain recombines TRBV5-4 with TRBJ2-5; 11 bases are a match to TRBD1. This clonotype was obtained from a human donor in good health (CMV status not recorded). Some clones in this sample may be carry-over from other donors' samples. The source material was cultured CD8+ T cells from PBMCs, sampled from culture after CMV antigen stimulation. The CDR3 protein is CASRTTDRGPETQYF. The CDR3 DNA sequence: TGTGCCAGCAGGACCACGGACAGGGGGCCAGAGACCCAGTACTTC.